This TCR beta chain appears in the sequencing data of a study of blood T cell repertoires in COVID-19. Study in general: Before being deemed recovered, Cohort 3 donors had two negative PCRs, clearance, or symptom resolution. Spain, Italy and the United States supplied samples that represented acute and convalescent COVID-19.

Profiling relied on immunoSEQ multiplex PCR, and the TCRdb table lists in-frame clones only, not all of them. This sample has around 300,000 clones, with 88% found just once. This clone was counted once. The sequencing sample was made of PBMCs or T cells enriched from blood (not recorded which). The clonotype originates from a woman in her fifties or sixties in a cohort exposed to, infected with or recovered from COVID-19 (not recorded which).

The DNA for the CDR3 is TGTGCCAGCAGCCAGGTTTGGAGCACCCAAGAGACCCAGTACTTC. Amino acids: CASSQVWSTQETQYF. This chain uses TRBV4-2 with TRBJ2-5; D is unresolved. The CDR3 has 15 amino acids. The V gene's germline CDR1 is LGHNA and CDR2 YNFKEQ. V dropped 3 bases and J dropped 1 base, with 12 bases sitting between them.